This entry lists 20 T cell receptor beta chains sequenced from one sample in a study of memory CD4+ T cells and cytomegalovirus serostatus. The table came from immunoSEQ multiplex PCR; TCRdb's copy has only in-frame clones and leaves some out. There are 55,000 to 65,000 clones in the sample; about 81% occur only once, and 0.8% to 1.2% lies in the top ten. The sort gate was single viable CD3+CD4+CD8-CD45RO+ cells for memory CD4+ T cells. What was sequenced was memory CD4+ T cells from blood. These receptors were collected from an adult in good health and CMV-seronegative.

This chain uses TRBV19 with TRBJ2-3; no clear D gene. Germline assignment: CDR1 LNHDA and CDR2 SQIVND (reference sequence). This CDR3 is 15 amino acids long. Trimming stripped 10 bases from V and 1 base from J, with 18 bases between. The CDR3 loop reads CATVLGQAGTDTQYF. The CDR3 DNA is TGTGCCACCGTCCTCGGGCAGGCGGGCACAGATACGCAGTATTTT.

Only one count was recorded for this clone. The chain uses TRBV29-1 and TRBJ1-4; D remains unclear. This CDR3 contains 13 residues. The V and J ends lost 6 bases and 7 bases respectively, with 15 bases between them. Germline CDR1 SQVTM, CDR2 ANQGSEA. The chain's CDR3 is CSVANPGGEKLFF. The CDR3 DNA reads as TGCAGCGTAGCCAATCCCGGCGGTGAAAAACTGTTTTTT. Full variable domain (remainder filled in from reference TRBV29-1 and TRBJ1-4): SAVISQKPSRDICQRGTSLTIQCQVDSQVTMMFWYRQQPGQSLTLIATANQGSEATYESGFVIDKFPISRPNLTFSTLTVSNMSPEDSSIYLCSVANPGGEKLFFGSGTQLSVL.

This sequence joins TRBV2 and TRBJ2-7, with D hard to call. In germline, CDR1 is SNHLY, CDR2 FYNNEI. V was pared by 4 bases and J by 0 bases, with 10 bases between. The CDR3 has 14 amino acids. The CDR3 DNA follows: TGTGCCAGCAGTGTTCAGTACAGCTCCTACGAGCAGTACTTC. It translates to CASSVQYSSYEQYF.

The chain joins TRBV19 to TRBJ1-5; possibly TRBD1 for D (5 bases). CDR1 and CDR2 (germline): LNHDA, SQIVND (reference sequence). The CDR3 is 13 amino acids. With 4 bases removed from V and 5 bases from J, the gap between germline ends came to 9 bases. Written as DNA, the CDR3 is TGTGCCAGTAGTAAGACAGCCCATCAGCCCCAGCATTTT. Residues: CASSKTAHQPQHF.

The chain recombines TRBV28 with TRBJ1-5; no definite D call. V lost 1 base and J 0 bases, leaving 7 bases between the germline ends. The CDR3 covers 15 residues. CDR1 and CDR2 (germline): MDHEN, SYDVKM. Here the CDR3 reads CASSLYQNSNQPQHF. Here the CDR3 DNA reads TGTGCCAGCAGTTTATACCAGAATAGCAATCAGCCCCAGCATTTT.

This clone was counted a few times. J is TRBJ1-2 and V is TRBV28, with a tentative D call TRBD1 (5 bases). CDR3 length: 13 residues. V was clipped by 8 bases and J by 8 bases, with 18 bases between them. Germline V gene sequence: CDR1 MDHEN, CDR2 SYDVKM. For the CDR3, the DNA is TGTGCCAGCCGGCTTCAGGGAAAGGAAGGCTACACCTTC. Its protein product is CASRLQGKEGYTF.

The genes are TRBV14 and TRBJ2-7; D unresolved. The length of the CDR3 is 11 residues. V lost 3 bases, J lost 4 bases, and 4 bases lay in between. CDR1 and CDR2 (germline): SGHDN, FVKESK. In DNA form, the CDR3 reads TGTGCCAGCAGCCAGCATTACGAGCAGTACTTC. Amino acids: CASSQHYEQYF.

V is TRBV28 and J is TRBJ1-5; D might be TRBD1 (6 bases). Germline values: CDR1 MDHEN, CDR2 SYDVKM. V was clipped by 5 bases and J by 4 bases, with 12 bases between them. This CDR3 has 14 residues. The CDR3: CASSTGTINQPQHF. CDR3 nucleotides: TGTGCCAGCAGTACCGGGACAATAAATCAGCCCCAGCATTTT.

The chain carries TRBV20-1 and TRBJ2-7; D is uncertain. The CDR3 extends over 11 amino acids. Trimming left V 6 bases short and J 6 bases short, with 12 bases between. Germline lookup yields CDR1 DFQATT and CDR2 SNEGSKA (reference sequence). The CDR3 reads CSASRSVEQYF. The CDR3 DNA is TGCAGTGCGAGTAGGTCGGTCGAGCAGTACTTC.

This clone was observed a single time. V and J are TRBV7-9 and TRBJ1-2; D is unresolved. CDR3 size: 13 residues. The V end was cut by 5 bases, the J end by 4 bases, with 11 bases between. Looked up from germline, CDR1 is SEHNR and CDR2 is FQNEAQ (reference sequence). The CDR3 loop is CASSGAVRYGYTF. The CDR3 DNA reads as TGTGCCAGCAGCGGAGCAGTCCGCTATGGCTACACCTTC. The full variable domain, with the rest looked up from reference TRBV7-9 and TRBJ1-2, is DTGVSQNPRHKITKRGQNVTFRCDPISEHNRLYWYRQTLGQGPEFLTYFQNEAQLEKSRLLSDRFSAERPKGSFSTLEIQRTEQGDSAMYLCASSGAVRYGYTFGSGTRLTVV.

This clone was picked up one time. This rearrangement joins TRBV2 to TRBJ1-5, with 10 positions matching TRBD1. This CDR3 region has 16 residues. Trimming at V came to 10 bases and at J to 6 bases, leaving 15 bases not matched to a gene. Germline V gene sequence: CDR1 SNHLY, CDR2 FYNNEI. The CDR3 spells CAKNLPGQGIGQPQHF. DNA of the CDR3: TGTGCCAAAAATCTTCCGGGACAGGGGATTGGTCAGCCCCAGCATTTT.

The genes are TRBV19 and TRBJ2-1; 9 bases fit TRBD2. In germline, CDR1 is LNHDA, CDR2 SQIVND (reference sequence). J lost 8 bases, V lost 3 bases, and 8 bases had no gene match. The CDR3 loop spans 15 amino acids. CDR3: CASSMGGLAADEQFF. CDR3 nucleotide sequence: TGTGCCAGTAGTATGGGGGGACTAGCTGCGGATGAGCAGTTCTTC.

The chain uses TRBV11-2 and TRBJ2-5; D is possibly TRBD1 (6 bases). The CDR3 loop spans 16 amino acids. V lost 4 bases and J 2 bases, leaving 17 bases between the germline ends. Germline loops: CDR1 SGHAT, CDR2 FQNNGV. The CDR3 DNA reads TGTGCCAGCAGCTCACTTAGGGCACAGGGTCAAGAGACCCAGTACTTC. Residues: CASSSLRAQGQETQYF.

The gene calls are TRBV29-1 and TRBJ1-3; D ambiguous. The CDR3 consists of 12 residues. The germline CDR1 and CDR2 sequences are SQVTM and ANQGSEA. V was trimmed by 4 bases and J by 2 bases, leaving 6 bases between them. DNA for the CDR3: TGCAGCGTTGGAGACACTGGAAACACCATATATTTT. This sequence encodes CSVGDTGNTIYF.

The chain couples TRBV6-4 to TRBJ2-1; 14 bases line up with TRBD2. CDR1 and CDR2 (germline): MRHNA, SNTAGT. V dropped 4 bases and J dropped 14; count of bases not matched to a gene: 4. CDR3 length: 13 amino acids. The DNA for the CDR3 is TGTGCCAGCAGTGTCGGGACTAGCGGGAGTAAGTTCTTC. As protein: CASSVGTSGSKFF.

This rearrangement joins TRBV5-4 to TRBJ1-2; D is unclear. Germline V gives CDR1 SGHNT, CDR2 YYREEE (reference sequence). The CDR3 has 12 amino acids. Trimming stripped 4 bases from V and 7 bases from J, with 11 bases between. This chain's CDR3 is CASSDWSSGYTF. CDR3 nucleotides: TGTGCCAGCAGCGACTGGTCTTCTGGCTACACCTTC.

The CDR3 DNA is TGTGCCAGTAGTGAGCGGGAGGGGAGCTCCTACGAGCAGTACTTC. Translating gives CASSEREGSSYEQYF. The gene calls are TRBV19 and TRBJ2-7; 10 nucleotides line up with TRBD2. The ends lost 5 bases at V and 0 bases at J; junction bases unmatched: 4. This CDR3 is 15 amino acids long. Germline CDR1 LNHDA, CDR2 SQIVND (reference sequence).

The chain couples TRBV30 to TRBJ1-2; D may be TRBD1 (5 bases). Germline assignment: CDR1 GTSNPN and CDR2 SVGIG (reference sequence). V was pared by 2 bases and J by 4 bases, with 17 bases between. The CDR3 is made up of 15 amino acids. The CDR3 reads CAWSFPGGGGYGYTF. The CDR3 nucleotides are TGTGCCTGGAGTTTCCCCGGGGGAGGCGGCTATGGCTACACCTTC.

The chain has TRBV7-8 and TRBJ1-5; D is perhaps TRBD1 (5 bases). The CDR3 is made up of 15 amino acids. Germline assignment: CDR1 SGHVS and CDR2 FQNEAQ. V was pared by 1 base and J by 1 base, with 8 bases between. CDR3 in amino acids: CASSLGQQSNQPQHF. The CDR3 nucleotides are TGTGCCAGCAGCTTAGGACAGCAAAGCAATCAGCCCCAGCATTTT.

The genes are TRBV15 and TRBJ2-1; 7 bases match TRBD1. The CDR3 is 14 amino acids. Germline CDR1 reads LNHNV; CDR2 reads YYDKDF (reference sequence). V shed 8 bases and J 7 bases; nucleotides not matched to a gene: 11. Here the CDR3 DNA reads TGTGCCACCGCGATAGGGGGCCGGTCGAATGAGCAGTTCTTC. Its protein product is CATAIGGRSNEQFF.